These 20 T cell receptor beta chains came from one sample sequenced in a study of cytomegalovirus exposure and HLA in healthy donors. The PCR made use of 60 Vbeta and 13 Jbeta primers. The method was immunoSEQ multiplex PCR; TCRdb's version includes in-frame clones alone and lacks a portion of them. The sample carries about 160,000 clones, 80% recorded once. The sample taken for sequencing was PBMCs. The receptors derive from a male donor in good health and CMV-seropositive.

This clone has a handful of counts. The rearrangement links TRBV5-4 to TRBJ1-5; 10 bases agree with TRBD1. CDR1 is SGHNT and CDR2 is YYREEE in the germline V gene (reference sequence). V lost 3 bases and J lost 9; bases outside the gene matches: 6. The length of the CDR3 is 14 residues. Here the CDR3 DNA reads TGTGCCAGCAGCTCGGACAGGGGGGTAGGGCCCCAGCATTTT. It encodes CASSSDRGVGPQHF.

The chain couples TRBV9 to TRBJ1-1; D uncertain. The CDR3 consists of 13 residues. Germline V gives CDR1 SGDLS, CDR2 YYNGEE. The germline V and J ends were trimmed by 0 bases and 3 bases, with 6 bases remaining between them. CDR3 in amino acids: CASSVEVDTEAFF. CDR3 DNA: TGTGCCAGCAGCGTAGAAGTAGACACTGAAGCTTTCTTT. The variable domain in full, with the rest retrieved from reference TRBV9 and TRBJ1-1, is DSGVTQTPKHLITATGQRVTLRCSPRSGDLSVYWYQQSLDQGLQFLIQYYNGEERAKGNILERFSAQQFPDLHSELNLSSLELGDSALYFCASSVEVDTEAFFGQGTRLTVV.

V usage is TRBV5-1 and J usage is TRBJ2-5; 11 bases are shared with TRBD2. V gave up 3 bases and J gave up 2 bases; unmatched junction bases: 9. This CDR3 is 17 amino acids long. The germline CDR1 and CDR2 sequences are SGHRS and YFSETQ. In DNA form, the CDR3 reads TGCGCCAGCAGCTCCGGACTAGCGGGCCCTTTTCAAGAGACCCAGTACTTC. Translated: CASSSGLAGPFQETQYF.

The V gene is TRBV19, the J gene TRBJ1-3; D is ambiguous. The CDR3 totals 17 residues. The V end was cut by 3 bases, the J end by 4 bases, with 19 bases between. Germline CDR1 LNHDA, CDR2 SQIVND (reference sequence). The CDR3 coding sequence is TGTGCCAGTAGTATCATGGCAGGCAGAGTCTTCGGAAACACCATATATTTT. This translates into CASSIMAGRVFGNTIYF. Full variable domain (outside the CDR3, taken from reference TRBV19 and TRBJ1-3): DGGITQSPKYLFRKEGQNVTLSCEQNLNHDAMYWYRQDPGQGLRLIYYSQIVNDFQKGDIAEGYSVSREKKESFPLTVTSAQKNPTAFYLCASSIMAGRVFGNTIYFGEGSWLTVV.

The chain employs TRBV19 and TRBJ2-5; possibly TRBD2 for D (7 bases). Between the trimmed V and J ends, which lost 8 bases and 5 bases, there was a span of 24 bases. The CDR3 has 16 residues. Looked up from germline, CDR1 is LNHDA and CDR2 is SQIVND (reference sequence). DNA for the CDR3: TGTGCCAGTCAAGAACGGAGGGGCAGGGGAGGGGAGACCCAGTACTTC. Protein product: CASQERRGRGGETQYF.

V and J are TRBV4-2 and TRBJ1-2; D call uncertain. From germline, CDR1 is LGHNA and CDR2 YNFKEQ. V gave up 3 bases and J gave up 3 bases, with 5 bases separating them. The CDR3 covers 12 residues. The CDR3 spells CASSHQDYGYTF. In nucleotides, the CDR3 is TGTGCCAGCAGCCATCAGGACTATGGCTACACCTTC.

Note on this clone: One junction end does not reproduce the germline sequence, and a read error may be involved. The chain recombines TRBV18 with TRBJ2-6, with D tentatively TRBD1 (5 bases). Germline CDR1 KGHSH, CDR2 LQKENI. The CDR3 is 15 residues long. DNA of the CDR3: TGTGCCAGCTCACCCCCCCCGTTAGGGGTCAACGTCCTGACTTTC. Protein product: CASSPPPLGVNVLTF.

The J gene is TRBJ1-6, the V gene TRBV6-5, with 7 bases lining up with TRBD1. Germline V gene data show CDR1 as MNHEY and CDR2 as SVGAGI. The CDR3 is 15 residues long. Trimming removed 2 bases from V and 8 bases from J; junction bases left unmatched: 6. CDR3 amino acids: CASSYSTGADSPLHF. The DNA for the CDR3 is TGTGCCAGCAGTTACAGTACAGGGGCGGATTCACCCCTCCACTTT.

This rearrangement joins TRBV29-1 to TRBJ2-5; TRBD2 matches at 11 bases. CDR1 and CDR2 from the germline V gene are SQVTM and ANQGSEA. The CDR3 is 17 amino acids. Trimming took 3 bases from V and 7 from J; bases not matched to a gene: 16. The CDR3 region is CSVDYLAGGNRAGTQYF. CDR3 DNA sequence: TGCAGCGTTGATTACCTAGCGGGAGGCAATCGAGCAGGGACCCAGTACTTC.

The CDR3 loop reads CASSGGVAEAFF. As DNA, the CDR3 is TGTGCCAGCAGTGGGGGAGTCGCTGAAGCTTTCTTT. V and J are TRBV2 and TRBJ1-1; D unclear. CDR3 length: 12 residues. Germline V gene lookup returns CDR1 SNHLY and CDR2 FYNNEI. Trimming pared 4 bases from V and 6 bases from J, leaving 9 bases between.

The chain recombines TRBV5-4 with TRBJ2-1, with 10 positions matching TRBD1. The CDR3 loop spans 18 amino acids. Germline V gene data show CDR1 as SGHNT and CDR2 as YYREEE (reference sequence). J was trimmed by 1 base and V by 2 bases; bases with no gene match: 9. The CDR3: CASSLRTGGHMSYNEQFF. The CDR3 coding sequence is TGTGCCAGCAGCTTACGGACAGGGGGTCATATGTCCTACAATGAGCAGTTCTTC.

The CDR3 nucleotides are TGTGCCAGTAGTAGGGGACAGGGGGCGAGCACTGAAGCTTTCTTT. Translation gives CASSRGQGASTEAFF. The genes are TRBV19 and TRBJ1-1; 12 positions match TRBD1. V shed 4 bases, J shed 4 bases, and the junction held 4 bases outside the gene matches. Germline CDR1 and CDR2: LNHDA and SQIVND (reference sequence). CDR3 length equals 15 residues.

This chain connects TRBV27 to TRBJ2-5, with a weak D call TRBD2 (5 bases). Germline V gives CDR1 MNHEY, CDR2 SMNVEV (reference sequence). The length of the CDR3 is 15 residues. V shed 7 bases and J shed 1 base, with 16 bases lying between them. CDR3 residues: CASIVFSGSQETQYF. The CDR3 region has the DNA TGTGCCAGCATCGTTTTCTCGGGGTCCCAAGAGACCCAGTACTTC.

This clone has a handful of counts. The CDR3 loop is CASSRSGSHNEQFF. The CDR3 nucleotides read TGTGCCAGCAGCCGGAGCGGGAGCCACAATGAGCAGTTCTTC. The rearrangement joins TRBV7-3 to TRBJ2-1, with 8 bases lining up with TRBD2. This CDR3 has 14 residues. Germline CDR1 and CDR2: SGHTA and FQGTGA. V lost 5 bases, J lost 5 bases, and 5 bases stayed unmatched.

The chain uses TRBV1 and TRBJ2-1; the table's D gene call, TRBD2, was not cross checked with the DNA. TRBV1 corresponds to a pseudogene. The CDR3 extends over 15 amino acids. The CDR3 loop is CTSSQVGLAGVEQFF. CDR3 bases: TGCACCAGCAGCCAAGTGGGACTAGCGGGGGTAGAGCAGTTCTTC.

As DNA, the CDR3 is TGTGCCAGCAGCTTATTGGGGCCGGCAGATACGCAGTATTTT. As protein: CASSLLGPADTQYF. The rearrangement joins TRBV7-8 to TRBJ2-3; tentatively, D is TRBD1 (5 bases). V gave up 2 bases and J gave up 4 bases, with 10 bases separating them. This CDR3 is built from 14 residues. The germline V gene encodes CDR1 SGHVS and CDR2 FQNEAQ.

The chain carries TRBV7-9 and TRBJ2-4; TRBD2 aligns across 8 bases. In germline, CDR1 is SEHNR, CDR2 FQNEAQ (reference sequence). V shed 5 bases and J 6 bases; nucleotides not matched to a gene: 6. The CDR3 consists of 14 residues. CDR3 sequence (DNA): TGTGCCAGCAGCCTCCAGCGGGAGAGAAACATTCAGTACTTC. Protein: CASSLQRERNIQYF.

This chain joins TRBV27 and TRBJ2-3, with TRBD1 matching over 7 bases. There are 14 residues in the CDR3. From germline, CDR1 is MNHEY and CDR2 SMNVEV (reference sequence). J gave up 2 bases and V 8 bases, and 7 bases lay outside the gene matches. CDR3 DNA: TGTGCCAGCGCACTAGACAGGGCCACAGATACGCAGTATTTT. It encodes CASALDRATDTQYF.

The chain carries TRBV28 and TRBJ1-1; D might be TRBD1 (6 bases). The CDR3 covers 14 residues. Germline values: CDR1 MDHEN, CDR2 SYDVKM. V was trimmed by 5 bases and J by 6 bases, leaving 16 bases between them. In DNA form, the CDR3 reads TGTGCCAGCAGTCTAACTCACAGGGACGCTGAAGCTTTCTTT. Translation: CASSLTHRDAEAFF.

The chain employs TRBV7-8 and TRBJ2-7, with D perhaps TRBD2 (5 bases). The CDR3 consists of 13 residues. Germline CDR1 and CDR2: SGHVS and FQNEAQ. With 3 bases removed from V and 5 bases from J, the gap between germline ends came to 11 bases. The CDR3 DNA sequence: TGTGCCAGCAGCTTGGGAAGGCGGGACGAGCAGTACTTC. It specifies CASSLGRRDEQYF.